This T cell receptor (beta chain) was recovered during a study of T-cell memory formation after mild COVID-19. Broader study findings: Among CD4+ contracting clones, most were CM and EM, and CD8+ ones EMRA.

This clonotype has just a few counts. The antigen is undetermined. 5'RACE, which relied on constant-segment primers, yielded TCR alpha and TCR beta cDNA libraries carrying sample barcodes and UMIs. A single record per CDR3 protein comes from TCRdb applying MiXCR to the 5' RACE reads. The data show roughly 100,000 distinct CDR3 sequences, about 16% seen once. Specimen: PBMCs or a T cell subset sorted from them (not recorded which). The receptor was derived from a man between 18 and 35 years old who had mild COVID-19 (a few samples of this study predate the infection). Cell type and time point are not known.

The DNA for the CDR3 is TGTGCCAGCAGCCTCTCGTCCCCGATGGACGAGCAGTACTTC. This translates into CASSLSSPMDEQYF. The genes are TRBV7-9 and TRBJ2-7; no definite D call. This CDR3 comprises 14 residues. The V gene lost 5 bases and the J gene lost 5 bases, with 16 bases spanning the gap. Germline-derived CDR1 and CDR2 are SEHNR and FQNEAQ (reference sequence).